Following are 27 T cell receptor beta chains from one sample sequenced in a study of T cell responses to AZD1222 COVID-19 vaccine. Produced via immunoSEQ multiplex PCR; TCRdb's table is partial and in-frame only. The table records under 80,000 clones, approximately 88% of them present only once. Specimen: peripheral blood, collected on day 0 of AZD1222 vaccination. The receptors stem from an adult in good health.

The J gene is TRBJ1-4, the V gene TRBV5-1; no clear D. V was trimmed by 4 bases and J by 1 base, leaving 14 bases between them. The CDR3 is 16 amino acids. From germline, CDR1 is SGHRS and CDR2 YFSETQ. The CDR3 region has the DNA TGCGCCAGCAGCCCTACGATAGAAGGAACTAATGAAAAACTGTTTTTT. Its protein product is CASSPTIEGTNEKLFF. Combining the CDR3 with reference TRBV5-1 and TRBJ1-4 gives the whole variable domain KAGVTQTPRYLIKTRGQQVTLSCSPISGHRSVSWYQQTPGQGLQFLFEYFSETQRNKGNFPGRFSGRQFSNSRSEMNVSTLELGDSALYLCASSPTIEGTNEKLFFGSGTQLSVL.

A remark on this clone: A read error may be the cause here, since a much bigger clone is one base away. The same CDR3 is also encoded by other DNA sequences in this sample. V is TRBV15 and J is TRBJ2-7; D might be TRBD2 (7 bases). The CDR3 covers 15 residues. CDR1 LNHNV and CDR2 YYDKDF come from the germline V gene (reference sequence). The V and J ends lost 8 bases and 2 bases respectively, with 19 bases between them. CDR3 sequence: CATCWGGGGPYEQYF. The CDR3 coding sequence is TGTGCCACCTGCTGGGGAGGGGGGGGCCCCTACGAGCAGTACTTC.

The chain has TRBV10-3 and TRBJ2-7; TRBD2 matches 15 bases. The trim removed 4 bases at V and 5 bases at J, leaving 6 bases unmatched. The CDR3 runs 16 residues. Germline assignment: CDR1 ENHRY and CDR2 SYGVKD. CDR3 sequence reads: CAISGTSGGAMDEQYF. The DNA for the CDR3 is TGTGCCATCAGTGGGACTAGCGGGGGGGCTATGGACGAGCAGTACTTC.

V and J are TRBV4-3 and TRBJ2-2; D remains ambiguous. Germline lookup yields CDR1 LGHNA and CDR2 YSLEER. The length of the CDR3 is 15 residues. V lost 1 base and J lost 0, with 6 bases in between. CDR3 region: CASSQATANTGELFF. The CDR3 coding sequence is TGCGCCAGCAGCCAAGCAACCGCGAACACCGGGGAGCTGTTTTTT.

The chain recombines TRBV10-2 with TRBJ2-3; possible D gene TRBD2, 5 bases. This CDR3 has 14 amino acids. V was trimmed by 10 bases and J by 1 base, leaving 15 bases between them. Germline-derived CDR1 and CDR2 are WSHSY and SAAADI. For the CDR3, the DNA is TGCGCCACAGCACGAGGGAGTCGCACAGATACGCAGTATTTT. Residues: CATARGSRTDTQYF.

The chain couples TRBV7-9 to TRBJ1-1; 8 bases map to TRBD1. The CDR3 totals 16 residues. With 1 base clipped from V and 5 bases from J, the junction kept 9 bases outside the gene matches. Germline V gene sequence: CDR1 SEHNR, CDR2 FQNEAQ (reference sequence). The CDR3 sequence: CASSLGLLDRVTEAFF. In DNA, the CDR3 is TGTGCCAGCAGCTTAGGCCTCTTGGACAGGGTTACTGAAGCTTTCTTT.

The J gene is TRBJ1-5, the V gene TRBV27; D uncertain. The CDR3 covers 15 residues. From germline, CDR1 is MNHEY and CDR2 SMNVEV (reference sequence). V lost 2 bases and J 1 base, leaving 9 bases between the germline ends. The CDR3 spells CASSLGTASNQPQHF. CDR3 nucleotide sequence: TGTGCCAGCAGTTTAGGAACAGCAAGCAATCAGCCCCAGCATTTT.

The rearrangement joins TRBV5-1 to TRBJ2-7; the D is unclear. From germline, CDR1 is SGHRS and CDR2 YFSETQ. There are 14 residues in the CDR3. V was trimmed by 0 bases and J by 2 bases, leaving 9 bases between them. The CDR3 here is CASSLEPGPYEQYF. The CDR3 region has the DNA TGCGCCAGCAGCTTGGAACCGGGCCCCTACGAGCAGTACTTC.

CDR3 protein: CASSLSGRGPDNEQFF. The CDR3 DNA reads TGTGCCAGCAGTTTATCCGGCAGGGGGCCCGACAATGAGCAGTTCTTC. V usage is TRBV28 and J usage is TRBJ2-1, with 8 bases matching TRBD1. Germline assignment: CDR1 MDHEN and CDR2 SYDVKM. Trimming at V came to 1 base and at J to 5 bases, leaving 7 bases not matched to a gene. CDR3 length equals 16 residues.

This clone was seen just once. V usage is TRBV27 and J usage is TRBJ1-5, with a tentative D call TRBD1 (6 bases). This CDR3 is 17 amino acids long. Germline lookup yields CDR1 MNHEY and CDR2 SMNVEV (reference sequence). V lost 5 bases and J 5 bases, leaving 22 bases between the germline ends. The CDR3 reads CASSKHTRGGAYQPQHF. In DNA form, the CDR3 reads TGTGCCAGCAGTAAACATACCCGGGGGGGGGCGTATCAGCCCCAGCATTTT.

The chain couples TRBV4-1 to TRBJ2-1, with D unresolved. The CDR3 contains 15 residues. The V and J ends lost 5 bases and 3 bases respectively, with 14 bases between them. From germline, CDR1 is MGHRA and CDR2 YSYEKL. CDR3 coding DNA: TGCGCCAGCAGCTATCCCGGTCAAAACTACAATGAGCAGTTCTTC. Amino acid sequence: CASSYPGQNYNEQFF.

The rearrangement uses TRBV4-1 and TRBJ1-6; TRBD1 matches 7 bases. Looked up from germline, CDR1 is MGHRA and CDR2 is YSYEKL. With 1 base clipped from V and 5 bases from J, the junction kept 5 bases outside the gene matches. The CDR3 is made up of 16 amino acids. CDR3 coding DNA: TGCGCCAGCAGCCAAGGCCCCGGACAGGATAATTCACCCCTCCACTTT. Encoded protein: CASSQGPGQDNSPLHF.

DNA of the CDR3: TGTGCCAGCAGTACCCAACAGGGGTATAATTCACCCCTCCACTTT. This encodes CASSTQQGYNSPLHF. V usage is TRBV2 and J usage is TRBJ1-6; 7 bases are shared with TRBD1. With 5 bases clipped from V and 4 bases from J, the junction kept 5 bases outside the gene matches. This CDR3 spans 15 amino acids. Germline-derived CDR1 and CDR2 are SNHLY and FYNNEI.

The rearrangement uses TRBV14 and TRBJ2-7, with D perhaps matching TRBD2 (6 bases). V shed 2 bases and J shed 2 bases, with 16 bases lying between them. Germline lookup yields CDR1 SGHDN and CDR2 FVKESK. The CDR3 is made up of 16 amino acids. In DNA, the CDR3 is TGTGCCAGCAGCCAAACCGGGACTCTCCCTCCCTACGAGCAGTACTTC. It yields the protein CASSQTGTLPPYEQYF.

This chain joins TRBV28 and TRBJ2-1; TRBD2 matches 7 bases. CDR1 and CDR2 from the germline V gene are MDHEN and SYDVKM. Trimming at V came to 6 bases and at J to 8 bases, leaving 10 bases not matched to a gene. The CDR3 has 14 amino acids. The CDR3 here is CASSSMGGRDEQFF. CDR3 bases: TGTGCCAGCAGCTCCATGGGGGGGAGGGATGAGCAGTTCTTC.

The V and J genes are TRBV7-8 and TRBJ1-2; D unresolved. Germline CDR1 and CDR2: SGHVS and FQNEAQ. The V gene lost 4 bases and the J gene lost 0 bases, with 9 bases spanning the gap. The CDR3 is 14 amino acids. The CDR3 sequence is CASSSVLPNYGYTF. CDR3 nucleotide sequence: TGTGCCAGCAGCTCAGTTTTACCTAACTATGGCTACACCTTC.

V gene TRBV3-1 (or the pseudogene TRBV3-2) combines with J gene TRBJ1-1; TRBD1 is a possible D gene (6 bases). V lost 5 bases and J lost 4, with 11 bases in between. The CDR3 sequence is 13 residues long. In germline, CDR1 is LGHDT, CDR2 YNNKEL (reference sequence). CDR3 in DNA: TGTGCCAGCAGCTGGGGAGGGGGCACTGAAGCTTTCTTT. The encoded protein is CASSWGGGTEAFF.

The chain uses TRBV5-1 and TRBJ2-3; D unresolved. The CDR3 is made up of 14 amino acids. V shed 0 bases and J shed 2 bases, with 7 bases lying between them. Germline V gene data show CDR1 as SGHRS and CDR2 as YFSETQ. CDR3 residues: CASSLVLNTDTQYF. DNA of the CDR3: TGCGCCAGCAGCTTGGTGTTGAACACAGATACGCAGTATTTT.

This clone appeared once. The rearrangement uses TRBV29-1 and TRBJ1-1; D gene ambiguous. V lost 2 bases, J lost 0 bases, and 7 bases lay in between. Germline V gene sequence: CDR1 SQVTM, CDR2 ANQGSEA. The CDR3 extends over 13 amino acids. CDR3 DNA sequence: TGCAGCGTTGAACGTCAGTTGAACACTGAAGCTTTCTTT. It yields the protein CSVERQLNTEAFF.

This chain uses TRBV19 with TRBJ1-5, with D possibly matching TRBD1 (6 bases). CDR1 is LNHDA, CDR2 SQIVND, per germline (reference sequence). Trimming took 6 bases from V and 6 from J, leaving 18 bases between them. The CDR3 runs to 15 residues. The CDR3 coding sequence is TGTGCCAGTAGCTACGACAGGTTAAGTGGTCAGCCCCAGCATTTT. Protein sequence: CASSYDRLSGQPQHF.

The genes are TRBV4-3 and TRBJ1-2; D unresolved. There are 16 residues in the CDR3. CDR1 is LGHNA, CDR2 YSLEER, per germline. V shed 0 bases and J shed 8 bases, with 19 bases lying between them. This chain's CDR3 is CASSQDVKNWAVGYTF. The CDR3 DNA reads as TGCGCCAGCAGCCAAGATGTTAAAAACTGGGCGGTCGGCTACACCTTC.

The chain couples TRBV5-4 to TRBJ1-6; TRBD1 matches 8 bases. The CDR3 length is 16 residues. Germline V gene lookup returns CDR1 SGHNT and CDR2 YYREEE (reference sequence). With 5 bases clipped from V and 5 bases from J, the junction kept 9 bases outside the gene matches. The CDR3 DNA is TGTGCCAGCAGGTCGACAGGGGAGGGAGATAATTCACCCCTCCACTTT. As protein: CASRSTGEGDNSPLHF.

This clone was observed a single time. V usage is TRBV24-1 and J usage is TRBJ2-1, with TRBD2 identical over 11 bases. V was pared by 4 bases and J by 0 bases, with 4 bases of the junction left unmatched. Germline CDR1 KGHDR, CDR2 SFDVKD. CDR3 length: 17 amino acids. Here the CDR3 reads CATSDAGLAVSYNEQFF. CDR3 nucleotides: TGTGCCACCAGTGACGCGGGACTAGCGGTCTCCTACAATGAGCAGTTCTTC.

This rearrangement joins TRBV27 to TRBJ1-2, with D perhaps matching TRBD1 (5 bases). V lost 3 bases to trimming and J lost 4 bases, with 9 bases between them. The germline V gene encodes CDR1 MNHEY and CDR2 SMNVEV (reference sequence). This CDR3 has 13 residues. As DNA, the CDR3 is TGTGCCAGCAGTTTGGGGCGGTCCTATGGCTACACCTTC. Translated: CASSLGRSYGYTF.

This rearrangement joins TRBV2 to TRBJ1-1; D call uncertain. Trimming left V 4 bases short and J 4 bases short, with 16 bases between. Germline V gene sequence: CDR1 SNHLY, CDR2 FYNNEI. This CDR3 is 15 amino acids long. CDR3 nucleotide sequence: TGTGCCAGCAGTGTAACCTCCAGAGGCAGCACTGAAGCTTTCTTT. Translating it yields CASSVTSRGSTEAFF.

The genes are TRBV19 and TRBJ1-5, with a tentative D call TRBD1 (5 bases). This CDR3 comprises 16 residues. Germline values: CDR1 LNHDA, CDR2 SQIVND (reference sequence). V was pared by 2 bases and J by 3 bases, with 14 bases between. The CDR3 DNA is TGTGCCAGTAGTATAACGAGCCAGGGATTCAATCAGCCCCAGCATTTT. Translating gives CASSITSQGFNQPQHF.

This CDR3 is CASSYSADYNEQFF. CDR3 nucleotides: TGTGCCAGCAGTTACTCCGCGGATTACAATGAGCAGTTCTTC. V and J are TRBV6-2 or TRBV6-3 and TRBJ2-1; D not resolved. Per the germline V gene, CDR1 is MNHEY and CDR2 is SVGEGT. Trimming removed 0 bases from V and 4 bases from J, with 7 bases in between. This CDR3 is built from 14 residues.